This T cell receptor (beta chain) is drawn from a study of graft-versus-host responses after intestinal transplantation. The wider study: Once they had received anti-thymocyte globulin induction, all recipients took tacrolimus and steroids for approximately 3 years.

The repertoire was sequenced with immunoSEQ multiplex PCR; TCRdb's copy has only in-frame clones and lacks some. The sample records just under 100,000 clones, approximately 90% being singletons. V was shortened by 1 base and J by 2 bases, with 9 bases between the two germline ends. The CDR3 runs to 14 residues. Germline CDR1 reads SGHRS; CDR2 reads YFSETQ. Study-level findings and limits: GvH clonotypes were identified within recipient marrow, with a subset emerging first in ileum or blood. Allograft clonal ratios (graft-versus-host to host-versus-graft) were high in patients who had graft-donor T cell macrochimerism. Early after transplant, HvG declines were associated with peak levels of circulating GvH clones.

In the case of this clone: Antigen unknown. The same CDR3 is also encoded by other DNA sequences in this sample.

The J gene is TRBJ1-1, the V gene TRBV5-1; tentatively, D is TRBD1 (5 bases). Source: PBMCs, taken about 460 days after intestinal transplant. The sequence came from a human patient who received an intestinal transplant, so some T cells may come from the graft donor. The CDR3 DNA reads as TGCGCCAGCAGCTTGCGAGGGGATAACACTGAAGCTTTCTTT. It translates to CASSLRGDNTEAFF.